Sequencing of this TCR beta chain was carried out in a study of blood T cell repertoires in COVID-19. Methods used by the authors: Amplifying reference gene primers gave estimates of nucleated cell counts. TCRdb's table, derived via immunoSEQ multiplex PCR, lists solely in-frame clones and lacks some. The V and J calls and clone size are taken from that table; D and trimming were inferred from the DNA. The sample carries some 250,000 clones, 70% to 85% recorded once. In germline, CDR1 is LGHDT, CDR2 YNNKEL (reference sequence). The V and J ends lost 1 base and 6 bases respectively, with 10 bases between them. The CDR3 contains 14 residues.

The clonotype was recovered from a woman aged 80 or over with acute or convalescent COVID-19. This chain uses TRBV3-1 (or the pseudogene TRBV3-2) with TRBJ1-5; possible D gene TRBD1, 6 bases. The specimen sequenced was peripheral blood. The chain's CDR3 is CASSQGGQAQPQHF. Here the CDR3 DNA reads TGTGCCAGCAGCCAAGGGGGGCAGGCTCAGCCCCAGCATTTT.